This T cell receptor beta chain was sequenced during a study of T cell responses to AZD1222 COVID-19 vaccine. Study as a whole: Second-dose timings of about 4 or about 12 weeks were pooled. Whole-study findings and limits: Two doses of AZD1222 preceded a rise in Spike-specific TCR breadth and depth. Reports say nearly half of spike-specific TCRs go after unmutated variant regions.

The data were produced by immunoSEQ multiplex PCR, yet TCRdb's version contains in-frame clones alone and is incomplete. The sample consists of roughly 50,000 clones, about 85% of them appearing once. A single count supports this clone. Its matching antigen is unknown. V was pared by 3 bases and J by 11 bases, with 9 bases of the junction left unmatched. The germline V gene encodes CDR1 KGHSH and CDR2 LQKENI. The CDR3 has 15 residues. The rearrangement uses TRBV18 and TRBJ1-6, with TRBD1 identical over 8 bases. The sequence came from an adult in good health. The source material was peripheral blood, sampled on day 0 of AZD1222 vaccination. This CDR3 reads CASSPTHRTGTPLHF. The CDR3 region has the DNA TGTGCCAGCTCACCTACACATCGGACAGGGACACCCCTCCACTTT.